These 8 T cell receptor beta chains originate from one sample sequenced in a study of PD-1 blockade in classical Hodgkin lymphoma. Each of the patients experienced relapse following autologous stem cell transplantation, and their brentuximab vedotin exposure differed. Using immunoSEQ multiplex PCR, the repertoire was profiled, and TCRdb retains in-frame clones only, with some absent. The data contain tens of thousands of clones, approximately 88% of them seen just once; the ten biggest clones take up approximately 12%. The starting material was peripheral blood mononuclear cells (PBMCs), obtained at baseline. The receptor set was obtained from a human donor with classical Hodgkin lymphoma.

V usage is TRBV9 and J usage is TRBJ2-2; D may be TRBD1 or TRBD2 (5 bases each). Deletions cut 6 bases from V and 3 bases from J, with 12 bases between. The CDR3 runs 14 residues. The germline V gene has CDR1 SGDLS and CDR2 YYNGEE. The CDR3 here is CASTRGDDTGELFF. CDR3 sequence (DNA): TGTGCCAGCACCAGAGGGGATGACACCGGGGAGCTGTTTTTT.

CDR3 nucleotides: TGTGCCAGCAGGCTGGGTGGGTCGAGGGGTGAGCAGTTCTTC. Translating gives CASRLGGSRGEQFF. The V gene is TRBV7-2, the J gene TRBJ2-1, with D perhaps given as TRBD1 or TRBD2 (5 bases each). V was cut by 6 bases and J by 9 bases, with 18 bases left in between. CDR3 size: 14 residues. Germline CDR1 reads SGHTA; CDR2 reads FQGNSA.

V is TRBV6-5 and J is TRBJ2-7; 12 bases agree with TRBD2. CDR3 size: 15 residues. Germline V CDR1 and CDR2: MNHEY, SVGAGI. Losses at the gene ends were 6 bases for V and 2 bases for J; bases not matched to a gene: 5. CDR3 in DNA: TGTGCCAGCAGACTACTAGCGGGGGGTACCTACGAGCAGTACTTC. It codes for CASRLLAGGTYEQYF.

The J gene is TRBJ2-7, the V gene TRBV28; TRBD1 matches 8 bases. This CDR3 region has 15 residues. Germline CDR1 reads MDHEN; CDR2 reads SYDVKM. The ends lost 3 bases at V and 0 bases at J; junction bases unmatched: 4. The CDR3: CASSFWTGSSYEQYF. The CDR3 nucleotides read TGTGCCAGCAGTTTCTGGACAGGGAGCTCCTACGAGCAGTACTTC.

The V gene is TRBV5-5, the J gene TRBJ1-5; a possible D gene is TRBD1 (5 bases). CDR3 length: 15 residues. V was clipped by 1 base and J by 0 bases, with 8 bases between them. Germline V gene data show CDR1 as SGHKS and CDR2 as YYEKEE (reference sequence). This chain's CDR3 is CASSLWGGSNQPQHF. The CDR3 DNA follows: TGTGCCAGCAGCTTGTGGGGGGGTAGCAATCAGCCCCAGCATTTT.

The chain has TRBV15 and TRBJ2-7; TRBD1 is a possible D gene (5 bases). Deletions cut 4 bases from V and 4 bases from J, with 11 bases between. The CDR3 is made up of 13 amino acids. CDR1 is LNHNV, CDR2 YYDKDF, per germline (reference sequence). In DNA, the CDR3 is TGTGCCACCAGCATGAACAGGAGATACGAGCAGTACTTC. It encodes CATSMNRRYEQYF.

This clone was counted a few times. The chain uses TRBV18 and TRBJ2-7, with D uncertain. Germline V gives CDR1 KGHSH, CDR2 LQKENI. V gave up 2 bases and J gave up 3 bases, with 11 bases separating them. This CDR3 contains 14 residues. CDR3 region: CASSPRQINYEQYF. CDR3 coding DNA: TGTGCCAGCTCACCAAGGCAGATCAACTACGAGCAGTACTTC. The variable domain in full, completed from reference TRBV18 and TRBJ2-7, reads NAGVMQNPRHLVRRRGQEARLRCSPMKGHSHVYWYRQLPEEGLKFMVYLQKENIIDESGMPKERFSAEFPKEGPSILRIQQVVRGDSAAYFCASSPRQINYEQYFGPGTRLTVT.

The J gene is TRBJ1-4, the V gene TRBV19, with TRBD1 matching 8 bases. The V and J ends lost 6 bases and 5 bases, in that order; junction bases with no gene match: 8. Germline V CDR1 and CDR2: LNHDA, SQIVND (reference sequence). The CDR3 loop spans 15 amino acids. The CDR3 DNA is TGTGCCAGTAGACTCGCCGGACAGGGAAATGAAAAACTGTTTTTT. It codes for CASRLAGQGNEKLFF.